This T cell receptor beta chain was sequenced during a study of response to subunit inactivated influenza vaccine. Whole-study findings and limits: Authors suggested seasonal influenza vaccinations each recruit few new T cells.

The ends were cut back, 4 bases at V and 5 bases at J, with 18 bases in the middle. This CDR3 region has 16 residues. TCRdb re-derived calls from the RT-PCR reads in MiXCR, one entry per CDR3 protein. Here the sample spans about 650,000 distinct CDR3 sequences, less than 15% being singletons. A few counts support this clonotype. What it recognizes is unknown. Sample: PBMCs from blood, taken approximately 15 days before vaccination. The TCR originated in a man aged 45-65 years who received an inactivated influenza vaccine. The V call is TRBV12-3 or TRBV12-4, the J call TRBJ2-1; a weak D match, TRBD2 (6 bases). CDR3 protein: CASSSRLGTVHNEQFF. The CDR3 region has the DNA TGTGCCAGCAGTTCCAGACTAGGAACCGTTCACAATGAGCAGTTCTTC.